These T cell receptor beta chains were read from a single sample in a study of T cells of healthy individuals. TCRdb called the 5' RACE reads again in MiXCR, with one record for every CDR3 protein. In the table there are about 82,000 distinct CDR3 sequences, more than 4.5% of which are singletons. The receptor source for this set is a female donor in good health. Each CDR3 is given without its conserved first and last residue. Each record gives: J gene, V gene, CDR3 protein.

>TRBJ2-7|TRBV16
ASSQFAGLIDEQY
>TRBJ2-1|TRBV6-2/TRBV6-3
ASKGSGSYNEQF
>TRBJ2-1|TRBV7-8
ASSPNSGSGYNEQF
>TRBJ2-2|TRBV4-3
ASSQSFLREITGELF
>TRBJ2-1|TRBV6-5
ASTLTRAVSYNEQF
>TRBJ2-1|TRBV6-2/TRBV6-3
ASNPPGARNEQF
>TRBJ1-1|TRBV7-9
ASSPSRDTEAF
>TRBJ1-2|TRBV28
ASSPTLTSDGYT
>TRBJ1-2|TRBV19
ASSIGWDRSYGYT
>TRBJ2-5|TRBV5-4
ASSLARGAGSETQY
>TRBJ2-1|TRBV7-9
ASSLEASAGLSNEQF
>TRBJ2-1|TRBV5-1
ASRGQGMVNEQF
>TRBJ1-5|TRBV28
ASSQITELNQPQH
>TRBJ1-1|TRBV24-1
ATIAPPRDGQRPEAF
>TRBJ1-1|TRBV5-1
ASSSSTTGSAEAF
>TRBJ2-1|TRBV19
ASSIPAGGPWNEQF
>TRBJ2-7|TRBV20-1
SASLDRGLTYEQY
>TRBJ1-1|TRBV7-8
ASSLSLDTEAF
>TRBJ1-2|TRBV29-1
SVGQGDYGYT
>TRBJ2-2|TRBV7-3
ASSLNGGRAVTGELF
>TRBJ2-5|TRBV4-1
ASSRLAGVGETQY
>TRBJ1-2|TRBV29-1
SVDAGEGYT
>TRBJ2-5|TRBV12-5
ASAGWGNPETQY
>TRBJ1-5|TRBV7-2
ASSRGQGVGQPQH
>TRBJ1-1|TRBV6-2/TRBV6-3
ASSSPLAGEAF
>TRBJ1-6|TRBV15
ATTTGGDGSPLH
>TRBJ2-3|TRBV29-1
SVEDPGDTQY
>TRBJ1-2|TRBV5-4
ASSTGGGQGYGYT
>TRBJ1-5|TRBV30
AWGGQSRNQPQH
>TRBJ1-4|TRBV6-5
ASSYSVLANEKLF
>TRBJ2-6|TRBV7-9
ASSLEPSSSGANVLT
>TRBJ1-1|TRBV15
ATSREKTGKGAF
>TRBJ2-7|TRBV7-2
ASSLARESGEQY
>TRBJ2-7|TRBV7-6
ASRSGTGGYEQY
>TRBJ2-1|TRBV9
ASSPLLAGDTEQF
>TRBJ2-3|TRBV5-1
ASSFSAGSTDTQY
>TRBJ1-6|TRBV20-1
SASRTGRNSPLH
>TRBJ2-3|TRBV5-1
ASSSSGIWGDTQY
>TRBJ1-5|TRBV7-2
ASSLGNGGVSNQPQH
>TRBJ2-5|TRBV10-3
AISSAGRETQY
>TRBJ2-1|TRBV4-3
ASSQSIAGVEQF
>TRBJ1-4|TRBV7-2
ASSSVLYGEKLF
>TRBJ2-3|TRBV20-1
SARDRGFTQY
>TRBJ2-3|TRBV6-2/TRBV6-3
AAQGGRSTDTQY
>TRBJ1-2|TRBV4-1
ASSQGQQNYGYT
>TRBJ1-4|TRBV4-2
ASSQEHSREKLF
>TRBJ2-2|TRBV5-1
ASSPNRFPTGELF
>TRBJ2-7|TRBV12-3/TRBV12-4
ASTYARGLAAYEQY
>TRBJ2-7|TRBV10-3
AISGTGTYEQY
>TRBJ2-2|TRBV5-1
ASSLASQGTGELF
>TRBJ2-5|TRBV2
ASSARVKETQY
>TRBJ2-2|TRBV29-1
SVGPQLAGELF
>TRBJ1-1|TRBV6-1
ASSESWGQGTSTEAF
>TRBJ2-5|TRBV28
ASSLYGRGRQETQY
>TRBJ1-1|TRBV30
AVQGQKGTEAF
>TRBJ2-3|TRBV12-3/TRBV12-4
ASSWWVDRETDTQY
>TRBJ2-5|TRBV5-6
ASSFLRGNRETQY
>TRBJ1-5|TRBV9
ASSPRRRGNQPQH